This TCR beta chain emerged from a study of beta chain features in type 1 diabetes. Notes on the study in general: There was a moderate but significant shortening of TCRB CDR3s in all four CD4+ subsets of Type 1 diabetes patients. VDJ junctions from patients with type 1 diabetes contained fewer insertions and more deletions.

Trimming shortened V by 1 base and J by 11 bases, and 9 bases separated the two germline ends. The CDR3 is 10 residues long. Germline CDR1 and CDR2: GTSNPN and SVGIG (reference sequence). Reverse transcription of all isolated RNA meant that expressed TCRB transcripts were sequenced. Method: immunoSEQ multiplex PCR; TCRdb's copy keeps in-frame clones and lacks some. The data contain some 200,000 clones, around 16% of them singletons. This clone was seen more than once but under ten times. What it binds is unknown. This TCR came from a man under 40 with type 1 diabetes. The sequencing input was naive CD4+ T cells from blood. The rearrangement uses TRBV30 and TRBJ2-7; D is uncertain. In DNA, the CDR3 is TGTGCCTGGAGTGAGACTGTTGAGTACTTC. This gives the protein CAWSETVEYF.